Listed below are T cell receptor beta chains from one sample, sequenced in a study of technical replicates of blood from a few donors. This table comes from immunoSEQ multiplex PCR, and its TCRdb copy is limited to in-frame clones, with some not included. The data show 81,000 or so clones, roughly 96% seen once. Sequences were obtained from T cells isolated from PBMCs. All receptors derive from a human donor in good health. Each CDR3 is given with its conserved first and last residue. Each record gives: D gene, J gene, V gene, CDR3 length, CDR3 protein. The D gene is left open where the match is weak.

. | TRBJ1-2 | TRBV28 | 18 | CASSLSLSWGQWDYGYTF
. | TRBJ2-3 | TRBV7-9 | 9 | CASSLESLF
TRBD2 | TRBJ2-6 | TRBV2 | 18 | CASRGLAGGVSGANVLTF
. | TRBJ2-3 | TRBV28 | 16 | CASVGGEVRSTDTQYF
TRBD2 | TRBJ2-5 | TRBV5-1 | 15 | CASSLGAGGPETQYF
TRBD1 | TRBJ2-7 | TRBV2 | 14 | CASEETGSVYEQYF
. | TRBJ1-2 | TRBV4-1 | 15 | CASSQDSGTDYGYTF
. | TRBJ2-1 | TRBV7-9 | 12 | CASTTGESKKFF
TRBD1 | TRBJ2-1 | TRBV4-1 | 19 | CASSITGTATFSSYNEQFF
TRBD2 | TRBJ2-5 | TRBV29-1 | 15 | CSVASGLAGRETQYF
. | TRBJ2-5 | TRBV6-4 | 15 | CASSDSREVQETQYF
. | TRBJ1-5 | TRBV6-6 | 14 | CASSTTGINQPQHF
. | TRBJ1-1 | TRBV6-5 | 12 | CASKQAGTEAFF
TRBD2 | TRBJ2-7 | TRBV6-1 | 14 | CASSEVGGIYEQYF
TRBD2 | TRBJ2-1 | TRBV5-4 | 15 | CASSLSSGAYNEQFF
. | TRBJ1-2 | TRBV28 | 12 | CASRGLNYGYTF
. | TRBJ1-1 | TRBV19 | 15 | CASTPGFIVNTEAFF
TRBD1 | TRBJ1-2 | TRBV5-4 | 14 | CASSYTGVSYGYTF
TRBD1 | TRBJ2-7 | TRBV10-3 | 16 | CAISGRGTGLHYEQYF
. | TRBJ1-5 | TRBV7-9 | 14 | CASSLSGGNQPQHF
. | TRBJ2-2 | TRBV9 | 17 | CASSSGVADRRHGELFF
. | TRBJ2-6 | TRBV10-3 | 15 | CAIGQPRSGANVLTF
. | TRBJ1-5 | TRBV28 | 20 | CASSFRGIRDRGVSNQPQHF
TRBD1 | TRBJ2-2 | TRBV18 | 17 | CASSPYGTGSNTGELFF
. | TRBJ1-2 | TRBV18 | 17 | CASSPPGTEKGDYGYTF
TRBD1 | TRBJ2-2 | TRBV7-9 | 19 | CASRFGKDRDRVSFGELFF